This TCR beta chain originates from a study of CD8+ T cells in alopecia areata. Study summary: Those patients who were treated received oral tofacitinib, which was given at 5 to 10 mg twice daily for moderate-to-severe alopecia areata.

Treatment noted: oral pan-JAK inhibitor, 5-10 mg twice daily. The authors extracted RNA and reverse transcribed it into cDNA as the sequencing template. The assay was immunoSEQ multiplex PCR, and TCRdb's table has in-frame clones only and misses some. The table has over 60,000 clones, 40% to 55% seen once. CDR1 and CDR2 (germline): SGHDN, FVKESK. The CDR3 sequence is 17 residues long. Trimming took 3 bases from V and 4 from J, leaving 20 bases between them. The TCR originated in a human donor with alopecia areata. V usage is TRBV14 and J usage is TRBJ2-3; a possible D gene is TRBD2 (5 bases). The sequences come from CD8+ T cells sorted from blood, collected around week 37, from a patient treated with tofacitinib. The CDR3 sequence is CASSQQVSASWADTQYF. The CDR3 nucleotides read TGTGCCAGCAGCCAGCAGGTTTCGGCTAGCTGGGCAGATACGCAGTATTTT. The whole variable domain, filled in from reference TRBV14 and TRBJ2-3, reads EAGVTQFPSHSVIEKGQTVTLRCDPISGHDNLYWYRRVMGKEIKFLLHFVKESKQDESGMPNNRFLAERTGGTYSTLKVQPAELEDSGVYFCASSQQVSASWADTQYFGPGTRLTVL.